This is a list of T cell receptor beta chains from one sample in a study of T cells after yellow fever vaccination. MiXCR, applied by TCRdb to the 5' RACE reads, yields one record per CDR3 protein. There are 120,000 or so distinct CDR3 sequences in the sample; under 9% occur only once, and 40% lies in the top ten. The starting material was CD8+ T cells sorted from PBMCs, obtained on the day of the yellow fever booster vaccination. All receptors come from a man younger than 30 who received the YFV17D yellow fever vaccine. Both conserved end residues are part of each CDR3. Fields, in order: CDR3 protein, CDR3 DNA, V gene, D gene, J gene, clone size, CDR3 length. D genes are given only for firm matches. A clone size is listed for some rows: how often the clone was seen (once, few, many), or a class if it is expanded.

CASSLSILSYNEQFF TGCGCCAGCAGCTTGAGCATCCTCTCCTACAATGAGCAGTTCTTC TRBV5-1 . TRBJ2-1 . 15
CASSNSRREPQETQYF TGTGCCAGTAGTAACAGCCGCAGGGAACCCCAAGAGACCCAGTACTTC TRBV19 . TRBJ2-5 many 16
CASSFFRGNQPQHF TGTGCCAGCAGTTTTTTCCGAGGAAATCAGCCCCAGCATTTT TRBV28 . TRBJ1-5 few 14
CAISQDPPPRMVNEQFF TGCGCCATCAGCCAAGATCCCCCCCCACGCATGGTGAATGAGCAGTTCTTC TRBV4-3 . TRBJ2-1 . 17
CASSSLLGDRFATNEKLFF TGTGCCAGCAGCTCACTCCTGGGGGACAGGTTCGCAACTAATGAAAAACTGTTTTTT TRBV7-2 TRBD1 TRBJ1-4 few 19
CASSTVRGQQTQYF TGTGCCAGCAGCACCGTGAGGGGCCAGCAGACCCAGTACTTC TRBV27 . TRBJ2-5 . 14
CASGGSLCCGNTIYF TGTGCCAGTGGGGGCAGCTTATGTTGTGGAAACACCATATATTTT TRBV12-3/TRBV12-4 . TRBJ1-3 many 15
CASSSDRGWDGYTF TGCGCCAGCAGCTCGGACAGGGGATGGGATGGCTACACCTTC TRBV5-1 TRBD1 TRBJ1-2 . 14
CASSLEGGLGGYTF TGTGCCAGCAGCTTAGAGGGGGGGCTCGGTGGCTACACCTTC TRBV11-2 . TRBJ1-2 . 14
CASSPSLDSEQYF TGCGCCAGCAGCCCGTCTTTGGACAGCGAGCAGTACTTC TRBV4-1 . TRBJ2-7 few 13
CASSQLDRGYEQYF TGCGCCAGCAGCCAACTGGACAGGGGGTACGAGCAGTACTTC TRBV4-1 TRBD1 TRBJ2-7 . 14
CASSFRGGDTEAFF TGTGCCAGCAGCTTCAGGGGGGGGGACACTGAAGCTTTCTTT TRBV5-5 TRBD1 TRBJ1-1 few 14
CASSPMDRSQETQYF TGTGCCAGCTCTCCTATGGACAGGTCCCAAGAGACCCAGTACTTC TRBV6-2/TRBV6-3 TRBD1 TRBJ2-5 few 15
CASRSWDRGNNEQFF TGTGCCAGCAGAAGTTGGGACAGGGGAAACAATGAGCAGTTCTTC TRBV28 TRBD1 TRBJ2-1 . 15
CASSLGGGPTDNEQFF TGTGCCAGCAGCTTAGGGGGTGGTCCCACGGACAATGAGCAGTTCTTC TRBV7-9 . TRBJ2-1 many 16
CASRIQGGINYGYTF TGTGCCAGCAGGATACAGGGAGGGATTAACTATGGCTACACCTTC TRBV5-4 . TRBJ1-2 . 15
CATSRDTGLHLYEQYF TGTGCCACCAGCAGAGACACGGGCCTTCACCTCTACGAGCAGTACTTC TRBV15 . TRBJ2-7 . 16
CASSFDPLGALHF TGTGCCAGCAGCTTCGACCCCTTGGGGGCCCTCCACTTT TRBV7-2 . TRBJ1-6 many 13
CASSQTSPDTQYF TGTGCCAGCAGCCAAACAAGTCCAGATACGCAGTATTTT TRBV7-3 . TRBJ2-3 few 13
CASSQRGVNTGELFF TGCGCCAGCAGCCAACGGGGGGTGAACACCGGGGAGCTGTTTTTT TRBV4-3 TRBD2 TRBJ2-2 few 15
CSTAGGNYGYTF TGCAGCACCGCTGGAGGGAACTATGGCTACACCTTC TRBV29-1 . TRBJ1-2 few 12
CASTLRTGGRDQPQHF TGTGCCAGCACCCTCCGGACAGGGGGCAGAGATCAGCCCCAGCATTTT TRBV28 TRBD1 TRBJ1-5 once 16
CASSRNPGPPAGELFF TGTGCCAGCAGCCGAAACCCGGGACCGCCTGCCGGGGAGCTGTTTTTT TRBV5-5 . TRBJ2-2 . 16
CASTSGANTGELFF TGTGCCAGCACCTCAGGGGCGAACACCGGGGAGCTGTTTTTT TRBV6-2/TRBV6-3 . TRBJ2-2 few 14
CASTAPGGYSLYNSPLHF TGTGCCAGCACTGCGCCTGGGGGCTACAGCCTTTATAATTCACCCCTCCACTTT TRBV12-3/TRBV12-4 . TRBJ1-6 few 18
CASSMPDSALADTQYF TGTGCCAGTAGTATGCCCGACTCTGCTCTGGCAGATACGCAGTATTTT TRBV19 . TRBJ2-3 few 16
CASSLSTFLDSNQPQHF TGTGCCAGCAGCTTATCTACCTTTCTTGATAGCAATCAGCCCCAGCATTTT TRBV7-8 . TRBJ1-5 few 17
CASSEERGYNEQFF TGTGCCAGCAGCGAGGAGCGGGGGTACAATGAGCAGTTCTTC TRBV4-2 TRBD2 TRBJ2-1 many 14
CATSSPGRTGDHEGTDTQYF TGTGCCACCAGCAGCCCGGGGCGCACAGGGGATCACGAGGGGACAGATACGCAGTATTTT TRBV15 TRBD1 TRBJ2-3 . 20
CASSQEGVGGAGELFF TGCGCCAGCAGCCAAGAAGGCGTCGGTGGGGCCGGGGAGCTGTTTTTT TRBV4-3 . TRBJ2-2 many 16
CATSLQSGGAHEQFF TGTGCCACCAGCCTGCAGAGCGGGGGGGCCCATGAGCAGTTCTTC TRBV15 TRBD2 TRBJ2-1 many 15